The clone carrying this TCR beta chain was seen at least ten times. Antigen unknown. This sample was taken from a study of regulatory T cells in long-lasting Graves disease. Study background: The criterion for persistent Graves' disease was over 5 years of antithyroid drugs with positive TSH receptor antibodies.

J gave up 3 bases and V 0 bases, and 5 bases lay outside the gene matches. Germline-derived CDR1 and CDR2 are MNHEY and SVGAGI. The CDR3 runs to 15 residues. Researchers made TCR beta libraries by using iRepertoire HTBI primers and running Arm-PCR on CDR3 regions. Via MiXCR, TCRdb re-called the multiplex PCR reads, giving one row per CDR3 protein. The table has about 290,000 distinct CDR3 sequences, around a fifth seen once. Overall study results and limits: The sample size was small, and this may have reduced accuracy. Peripheral blood alone, not thyroid tissue, underwent study.

Sample time point: persistent/refractory GD, antithyroid drugs over 5 years with positive TRAb. PBMC RNA served as the TCR library source. American Thyroid Association guidelines served as the basis for diagnosing Graves' disease. The input for sequencing was peripheral blood mononuclear cells (PBMCs), taken when the disease was refractory, from a patient treated with antithyroid drugs. The origin of this receptor is a female donor with Graves disease. The V gene is TRBV6-5, the J gene TRBJ2-7, with TRBD2 matching over 7 bases. DNA for the CDR3: TGTGCCAGCAGTTACTCGGCGGGAGCCGACTACGAGCAGTACTTC. Translating gives CASSYSAGADYEQYF.